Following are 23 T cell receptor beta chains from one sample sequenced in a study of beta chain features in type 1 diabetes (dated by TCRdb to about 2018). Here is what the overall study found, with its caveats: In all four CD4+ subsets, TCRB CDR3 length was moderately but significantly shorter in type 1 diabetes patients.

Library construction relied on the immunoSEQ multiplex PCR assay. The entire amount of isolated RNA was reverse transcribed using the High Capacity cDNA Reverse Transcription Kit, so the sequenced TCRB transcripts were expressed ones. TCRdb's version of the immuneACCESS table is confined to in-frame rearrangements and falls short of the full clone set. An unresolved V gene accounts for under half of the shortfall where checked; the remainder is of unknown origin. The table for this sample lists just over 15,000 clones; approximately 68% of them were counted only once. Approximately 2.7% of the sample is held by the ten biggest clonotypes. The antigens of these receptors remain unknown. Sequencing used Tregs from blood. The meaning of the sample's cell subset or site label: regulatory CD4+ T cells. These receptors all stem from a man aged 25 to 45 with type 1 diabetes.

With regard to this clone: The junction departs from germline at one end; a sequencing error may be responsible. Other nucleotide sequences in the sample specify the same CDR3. The CDR3 spells CASSLVWTYNEQFF. The CDR3 nucleotides read TGCGCCAGCAGCTTAGTCTGGACATACAATGAGCAGTTCTTC. The rearrangement joins TRBV11-2 to TRBJ2-1, with D possibly being TRBD1 (5 bases). Germline values: CDR1 SGHAT, CDR2 FQNNGV. The CDR3 extends over 14 amino acids.

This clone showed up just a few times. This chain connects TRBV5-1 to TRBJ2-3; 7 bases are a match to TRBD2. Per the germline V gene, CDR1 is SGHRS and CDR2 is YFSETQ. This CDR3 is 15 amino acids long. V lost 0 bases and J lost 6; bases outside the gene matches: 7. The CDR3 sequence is CASSLAAGEADTQYF. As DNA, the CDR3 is TGCGCCAGCAGCTTGGCTGCGGGAGAGGCGGATACGCAGTATTTT.

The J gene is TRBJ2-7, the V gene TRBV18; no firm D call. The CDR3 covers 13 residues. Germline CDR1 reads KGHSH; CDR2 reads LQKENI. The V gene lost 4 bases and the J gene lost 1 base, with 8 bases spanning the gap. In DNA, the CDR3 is TGTGCCAGCTCACTCGAGCCTTCCTACGAGCAGTACTTC. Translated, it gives CASSLEPSYEQYF.

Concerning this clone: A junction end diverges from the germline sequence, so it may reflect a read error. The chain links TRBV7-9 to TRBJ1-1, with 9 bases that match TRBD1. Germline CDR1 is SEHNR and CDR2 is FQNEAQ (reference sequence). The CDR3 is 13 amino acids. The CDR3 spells CASRDRGNTGAFF. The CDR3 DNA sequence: TGTGCCAGCAGGGACAGGGGCAACACTGGAGCTTTCTTT. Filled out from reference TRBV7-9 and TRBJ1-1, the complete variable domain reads DTGVSQNPRHKITKRGQNVTFRCDPISEHNRLYWYRQTLGQGPEFLTYFQNEAQLEKSRLLSDRFSAERPKGSFSTLEIQRTEQGDSAMYLCASRDRGNTGAFFGQGTRLTVV.

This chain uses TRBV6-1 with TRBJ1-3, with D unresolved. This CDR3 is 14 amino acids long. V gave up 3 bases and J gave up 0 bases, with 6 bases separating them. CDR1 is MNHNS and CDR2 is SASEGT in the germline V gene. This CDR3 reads CASSEQDSGNTIYF. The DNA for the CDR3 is TGTGCCAGCAGTGAGCAGGACTCTGGAAACACCATATATTTT.

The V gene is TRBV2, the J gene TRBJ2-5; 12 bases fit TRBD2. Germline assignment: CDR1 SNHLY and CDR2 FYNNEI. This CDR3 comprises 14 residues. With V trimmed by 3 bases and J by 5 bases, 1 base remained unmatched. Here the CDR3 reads CASSETSGGETQYF. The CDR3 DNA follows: TGTGCCAGCAGTGAGACTAGCGGGGGTGAGACCCAGTACTTC.

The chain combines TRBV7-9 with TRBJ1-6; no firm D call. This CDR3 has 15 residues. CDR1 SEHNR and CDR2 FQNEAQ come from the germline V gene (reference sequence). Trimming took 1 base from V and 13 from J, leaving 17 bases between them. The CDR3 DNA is TGTGCCAGCAGCTTAGGGACTGCGCTTTTAGTTCCCCTCCACTTT. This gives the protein CASSLGTALLVPLHF.

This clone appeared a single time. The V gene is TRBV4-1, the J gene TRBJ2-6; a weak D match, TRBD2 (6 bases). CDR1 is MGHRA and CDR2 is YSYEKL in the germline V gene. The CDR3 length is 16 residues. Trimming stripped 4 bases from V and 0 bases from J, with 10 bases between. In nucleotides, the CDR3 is TGCGCCAGCAGCCCGGGGGAGACCTCTGGGGCCAACGTCCTGACTTTC. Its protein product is CASSPGETSGANVLTF.

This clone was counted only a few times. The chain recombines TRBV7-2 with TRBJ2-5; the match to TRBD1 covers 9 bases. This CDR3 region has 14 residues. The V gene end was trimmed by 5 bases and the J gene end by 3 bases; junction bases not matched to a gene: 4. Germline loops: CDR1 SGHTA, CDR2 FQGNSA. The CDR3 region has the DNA TGTGCCAGCAGCCCCAGGACAGGGGAAGAGACCCAGTACTTC. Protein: CASSPRTGEETQYF.

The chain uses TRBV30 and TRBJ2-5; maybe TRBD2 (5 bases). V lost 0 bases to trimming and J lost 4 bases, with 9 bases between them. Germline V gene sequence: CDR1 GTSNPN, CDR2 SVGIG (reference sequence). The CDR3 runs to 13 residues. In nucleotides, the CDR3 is TGTGCCTGGAGTGTACGGGGTGGAGAGACCCAGTACTTC. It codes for CAWSVRGGETQYF.

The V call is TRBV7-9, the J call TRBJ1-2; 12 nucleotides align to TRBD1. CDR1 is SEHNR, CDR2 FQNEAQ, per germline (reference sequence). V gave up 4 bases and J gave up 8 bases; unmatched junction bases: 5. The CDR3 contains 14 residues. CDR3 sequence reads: CASSWGQGAKGYTF. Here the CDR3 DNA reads TGTGCCAGCAGCTGGGGACAGGGGGCGAAGGGCTACACCTTC.

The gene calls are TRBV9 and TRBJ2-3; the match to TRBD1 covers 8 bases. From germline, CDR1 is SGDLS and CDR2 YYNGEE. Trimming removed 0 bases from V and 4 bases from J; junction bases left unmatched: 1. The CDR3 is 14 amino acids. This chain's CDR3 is CASSVVDRADTQYF. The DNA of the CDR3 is TGTGCCAGCAGCGTAGTGGACAGGGCAGATACGCAGTATTTT.

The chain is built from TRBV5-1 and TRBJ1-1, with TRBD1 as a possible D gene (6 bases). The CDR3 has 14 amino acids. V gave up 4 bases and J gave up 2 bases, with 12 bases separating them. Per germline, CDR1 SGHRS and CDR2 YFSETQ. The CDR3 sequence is CASSHPGQNTEAFF. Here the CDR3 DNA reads TGCGCCAGCAGCCATCCGGGACAAAACACTGAAGCTTTCTTT.

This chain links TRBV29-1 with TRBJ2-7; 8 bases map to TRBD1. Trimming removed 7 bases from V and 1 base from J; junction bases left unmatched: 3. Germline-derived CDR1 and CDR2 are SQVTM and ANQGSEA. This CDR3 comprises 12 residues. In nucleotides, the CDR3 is TGCAGCGCTGGACAGGGATCCTACGAGCAGTACTTC. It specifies CSAGQGSYEQYF.

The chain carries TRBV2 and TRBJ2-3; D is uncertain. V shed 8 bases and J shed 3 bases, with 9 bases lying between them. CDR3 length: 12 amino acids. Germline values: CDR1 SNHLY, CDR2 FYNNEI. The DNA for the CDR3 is TGTGCCAGCCAGGCCTCAACAGATACGCAGTATTTT. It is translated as CASQASTDTQYF.

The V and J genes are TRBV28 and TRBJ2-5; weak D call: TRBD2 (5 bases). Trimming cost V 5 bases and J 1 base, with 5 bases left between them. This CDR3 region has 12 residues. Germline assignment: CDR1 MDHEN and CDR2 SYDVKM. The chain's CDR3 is CASSTSQETQYF. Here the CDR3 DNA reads TGTGCCAGCAGTACTAGCCAAGAGACCCAGTACTTC.

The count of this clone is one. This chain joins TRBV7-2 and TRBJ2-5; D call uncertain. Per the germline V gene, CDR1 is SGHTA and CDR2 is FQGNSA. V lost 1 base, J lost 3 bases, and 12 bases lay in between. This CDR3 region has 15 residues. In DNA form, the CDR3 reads TGTGCCAGCAGCTTAGATTCGGGTGTAAAAGAGACCCAGTACTTC. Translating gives CASSLDSGVKETQYF.

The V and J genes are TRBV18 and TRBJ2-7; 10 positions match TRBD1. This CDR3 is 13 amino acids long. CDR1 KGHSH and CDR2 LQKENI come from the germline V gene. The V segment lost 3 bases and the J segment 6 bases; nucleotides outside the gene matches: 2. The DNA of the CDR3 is TGTGCCAGCTCACCGACAGGGGGCTTCGAGCAGTACTTC. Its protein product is CASSPTGGFEQYF.

The CDR3 DNA follows: TGTGCCAGCAGCCTCTATGCGGGCCGCTCCTATAATTCACCCCTCCACTTT. Its protein is CASSLYAGRSYNSPLHF. This rearrangement joins TRBV7-6 to TRBJ1-6; D call uncertain. Trimming shortened V by 5 bases and J by 0 bases, and 14 bases separated the two germline ends. Per germline, CDR1 SGHVS and CDR2 FNYEAQ. The CDR3 extends over 17 amino acids.

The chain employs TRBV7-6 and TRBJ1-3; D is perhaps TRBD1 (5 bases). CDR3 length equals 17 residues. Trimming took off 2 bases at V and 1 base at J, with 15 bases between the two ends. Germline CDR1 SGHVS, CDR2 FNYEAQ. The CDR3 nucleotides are TGTGCCAGCAGCTTACCGCAAGGGGCTCGGTCTGGAAACACCATATATTTT. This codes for CASSLPQGARSGNTIYF.

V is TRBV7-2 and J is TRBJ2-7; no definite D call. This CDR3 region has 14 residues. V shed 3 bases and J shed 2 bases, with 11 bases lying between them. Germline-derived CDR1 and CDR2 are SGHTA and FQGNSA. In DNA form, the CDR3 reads TGTGCCAGCAGCTTCGTTGGGCAGCCCTACGAGCAGTACTTC. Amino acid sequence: CASSFVGQPYEQYF.

The CDR3, as DNA: TGTGCCAGCAGCCCAGGGACAGGGTGGACAGATACGCAGTATTTT. Protein: CASSPGTGWTDTQYF. This chain links TRBV13 with TRBJ2-3; 9 bases are a match to TRBD1. Germline V gene sequence: CDR1 PRHDT, CDR2 FYEKMQ (reference sequence). The CDR3 has 15 amino acids. J gave up 3 bases and V 5 bases, and 6 bases lay outside the gene matches.

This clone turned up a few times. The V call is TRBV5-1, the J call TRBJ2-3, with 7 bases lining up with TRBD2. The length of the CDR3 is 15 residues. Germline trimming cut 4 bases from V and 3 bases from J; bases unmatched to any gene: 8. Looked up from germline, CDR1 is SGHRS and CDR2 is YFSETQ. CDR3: CASSQTGGGTDTQYF. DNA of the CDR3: TGCGCCAGCAGCCAGACTGGGGGGGGTACAGATACGCAGTATTTT.